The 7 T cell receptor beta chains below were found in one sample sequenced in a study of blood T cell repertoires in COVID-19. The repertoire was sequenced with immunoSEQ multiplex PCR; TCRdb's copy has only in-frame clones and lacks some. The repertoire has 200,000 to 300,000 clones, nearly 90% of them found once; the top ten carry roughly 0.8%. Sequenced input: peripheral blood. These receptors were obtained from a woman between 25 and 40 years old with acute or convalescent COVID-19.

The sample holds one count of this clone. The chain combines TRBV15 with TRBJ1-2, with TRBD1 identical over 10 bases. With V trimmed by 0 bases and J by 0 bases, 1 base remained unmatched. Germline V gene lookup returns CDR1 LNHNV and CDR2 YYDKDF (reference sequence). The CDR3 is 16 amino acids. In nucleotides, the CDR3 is TGTGCCACCAGCAGAGAAGGACAGGGGGCTAACTATGGCTACACCTTC. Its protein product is CATSREGQGANYGYTF.

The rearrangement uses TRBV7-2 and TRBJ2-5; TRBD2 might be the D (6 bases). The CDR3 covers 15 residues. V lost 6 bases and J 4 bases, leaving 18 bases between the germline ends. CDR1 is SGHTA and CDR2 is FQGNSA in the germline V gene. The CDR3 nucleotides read TGTGCCAGCAGGGACCGGGAGAAATTGGGAGAGACCCAGTACTTC. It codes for CASRDREKLGETQYF.

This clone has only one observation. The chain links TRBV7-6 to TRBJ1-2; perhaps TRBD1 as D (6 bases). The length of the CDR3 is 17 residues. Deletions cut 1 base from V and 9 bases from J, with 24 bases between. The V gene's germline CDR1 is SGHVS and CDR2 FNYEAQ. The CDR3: CASSLGLRTGQSSSYTF. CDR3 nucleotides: TGTGCCAGCAGCTTAGGGTTGAGGACTGGACAGTCTAGTAGCTACACCTTC.

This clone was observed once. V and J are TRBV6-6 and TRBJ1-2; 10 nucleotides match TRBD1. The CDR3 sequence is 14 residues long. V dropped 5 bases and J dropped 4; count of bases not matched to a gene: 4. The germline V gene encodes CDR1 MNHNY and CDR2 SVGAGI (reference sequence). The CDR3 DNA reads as TGTGCCAGCAGTCTAAGGACAGGGGGCTATGGCTACACCTTC. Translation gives CASSLRTGGYGYTF.

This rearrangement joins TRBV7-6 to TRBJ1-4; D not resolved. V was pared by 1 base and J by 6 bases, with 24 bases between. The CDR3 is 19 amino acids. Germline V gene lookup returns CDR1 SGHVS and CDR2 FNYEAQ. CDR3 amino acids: CASSLESSGMLWMDEKLFF. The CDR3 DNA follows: TGTGCCAGCAGCTTAGAGTCCAGCGGTATGCTTTGGATGGATGAAAAACTGTTTTTT. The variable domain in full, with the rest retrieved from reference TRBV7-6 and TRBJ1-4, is GAGVSQSPRYKVTKRGQDVALRCDPISGHVSLYWYRQALGQGPEFLTYFNYEAQQDKSGLPNDRFSAERPEGSISTLTIQRTEQRDSAMYRCASSLESSGMLWMDEKLFFGSGTQLSVL.

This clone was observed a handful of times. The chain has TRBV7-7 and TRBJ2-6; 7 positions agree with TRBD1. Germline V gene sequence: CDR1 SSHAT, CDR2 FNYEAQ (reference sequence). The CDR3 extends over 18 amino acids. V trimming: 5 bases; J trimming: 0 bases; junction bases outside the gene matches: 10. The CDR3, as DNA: TGTGCCAGCAGCCAATTCCCGGGACAGACCTCTGGGGCCAACGTCCTGACTTTC. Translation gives CASSQFPGQTSGANVLTF. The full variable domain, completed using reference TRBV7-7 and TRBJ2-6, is GAGVSQSPRYKVTKRGQDVTLRCDPISSHATLYWYQQALGQGPEFLTYFNYEAQPDKSGLPSDRFSAERPEGSISTLTIQRTEQRDSAMYRCASSQFPGQTSGANVLTFGAGSRLTVL.

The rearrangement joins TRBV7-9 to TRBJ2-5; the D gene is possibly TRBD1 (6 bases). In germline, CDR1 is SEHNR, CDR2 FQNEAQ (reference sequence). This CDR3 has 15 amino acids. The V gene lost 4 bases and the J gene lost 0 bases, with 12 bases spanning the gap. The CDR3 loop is CASSSARDNQETQYF. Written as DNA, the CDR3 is TGTGCCAGCAGCTCAGCCCGGGACAACCAAGAGACCCAGTACTTC.